The 16 T cell receptor beta chains given below trace back to one sample, sequenced in a study of response to subunit inactivated influenza vaccine (dated 2018 in TCRdb). Preparation of the library involved RT-PCR. Sequencing relied on an Illumina HiSeq 2500. TCRdb took the public reads, trimmed them with fastp at Q25, ran MiXCR for clone calling and kept in-frame beta chains. Each entry is one CDR3 protein sequence, shown with its most common DNA and genes. The sample table holds 500,000 to 550,000 distinct CDR3 sequences, of which under 25% were seen once. Together, the top ten hold about 3% of the sample. The same data also went into a second study, on T cells expressing NK-cell markers. The second study reports: The TCR beta cDNA libraries were made using 5'RACE template switching, a step that added both a universal primer site and unique molecular identifiers.

Sequenced material: CD4+ T cells sorted from PBMCs, taken less than 13 days after vaccination. These receptors were obtained from a man in his fifties who received an inactivated influenza vaccine. Donor details come from another sample of the same person, matched by shared clones.

CDR3 nucleotide sequence: TGTGCCAGCTCACCTCCCAGGGTTGACAGGGGGTATTCCTACGAGCAGTACTTC. This gives the protein CASSPPRVDRGYSYEQYF. The V gene is TRBV18, the J gene TRBJ2-7; 9 positions agree with TRBD1. The CDR3 is 18 residues long. Per the germline V gene, CDR1 is KGHSH and CDR2 is LQKENI. Losses at the gene ends were 3 bases for V and 1 base for J; bases not matched to a gene: 13.

This clonotype was seen only a few times. J is TRBJ2-2 and V is TRBV9, with a possible D match to TRBD1 (5 bases). CDR1 and CDR2 (germline): SGDLS, YYNGEE. The CDR3 covers 16 residues. V lost 0 bases, J lost 4 bases, and 13 bases lay in between. The CDR3 sequence is CASSVASREVTGELFF. The CDR3 coding sequence is TGTGCCAGCAGCGTAGCTTCCAGGGAAGTCACCGGGGAGCTGTTTTTT.

V and J are TRBV10-3 and TRBJ2-1; weak D call: TRBD2 (5 bases). Germline V gene data show CDR1 as ENHRY and CDR2 as SYGVKD. Trimming removed 3 bases at V and 3 bases at J, with 18 bases between. This CDR3 comprises 17 residues. The CDR3 sequence: CAISEGSGLYSYNEQFF. The CDR3 coding sequence is TGTGCCATCAGTGAAGGTTCGGGATTATACAGCTACAATGAGCAGTTCTTC.

This sequence joins TRBV7-6 and TRBJ2-7; D remains unclear. The CDR3 loop spans 14 amino acids. CDR1 SGHVS and CDR2 FNYEAQ come from the germline V gene. The ends were cut back, 3 bases at V and 5 bases at J, with 14 bases in the middle. CDR3 nucleotide sequence: TGTGCCAGCAGCTTCCTATTGGTAAGGGACGAGCAGTACTTC. Translation gives CASSFLLVRDEQYF.

The rearrangement links TRBV11-2 to TRBJ2-2; no clear D. Germline CDR1 SGHAT, CDR2 FQNNGV. The CDR3 is 16 amino acids. V was trimmed by 5 bases and J by 0 bases, leaving 13 bases between them. CDR3 residues: CASSPWTNANTGELFF. The CDR3, as DNA: TGTGCCAGCAGCCCATGGACCAACGCGAACACCGGGGAGCTGTTTTTT.

In its sample, this clonotype was seen a few times. The genes are TRBV5-1 and TRBJ2-2; 11 bases are shared with TRBD1. The V and J ends lost 3 bases and 2 bases, in that order; junction bases with no gene match: 3. Germline values: CDR1 SGHRS, CDR2 YFSETQ. The CDR3 runs to 16 residues. The DNA for the CDR3 is TGCGCCAGCAGCTCCGGACAGGGGGCTAACACCGGGGAGCTGTTTTTT. Translation gives CASSSGQGANTGELFF.

The chain uses TRBV4-3 and TRBJ2-3; D tentatively reads TRBD1 or TRBD2 (6 bases each). Trimming cost V 5 bases and J 6 bases, with 18 bases left between them. Germline assignment: CDR1 LGHNA and CDR2 YSLEER. The CDR3 length is 15 residues. CDR3 region: CASSSGRGRWDTQYF. The CDR3 DNA follows: TGCGCCAGCAGCTCTGGTAGGGGGAGGTGGGATACGCAGTATTTT.

This clonotype showed up just a few times. The J gene is TRBJ2-3, the V gene TRBV2; unclear D gene. The germline gives CDR1 SNHLY, CDR2 FYNNEI. This CDR3 comprises 12 residues. Trimming stripped 2 bases from V and 6 bases from J, with 6 bases between. The CDR3: CASSEISDTQYF. CDR3 bases: TGTGCCAGCAGTGAAATTTCGGATACGCAGTATTTT. The variable domain in full, with the rest retrieved from reference TRBV2 and TRBJ2-3, is EPEVTQTPSHQVTQMGQEVILRCVPISNHLYFYWYRQILGQKVEFLVSFYNNEISEKSEIFDDQFSVERPDGSNFTLKIRSTKLEDSAMYFCASSEISDTQYFGPGTRLTVL.

This chain connects TRBV18 to TRBJ2-1; D is unclear. CDR3 length: 14 residues. V gave up 1 base and J gave up 7 bases, with 11 bases separating them. Germline V gives CDR1 KGHSH, CDR2 LQKENI. CDR3 amino acids: CASSPQGRINEQFF. CDR3 in DNA: TGTGCCAGCTCACCACAGGGAAGGATTAATGAGCAGTTCTTC.

This clonotype showed up just a few times. The chain employs TRBV12-3 or TRBV12-4 and TRBJ2-7; possibly TRBD1 for D (6 bases). Deletions cut 5 bases from V and 2 bases from J, with 10 bases between. CDR3 length equals 13 residues. The CDR3 here is CASSPGDTYEQYF. In DNA form, the CDR3 reads TGTGCCAGCAGTCCAGGGGATACCTACGAGCAGTACTTC.

This clonotype was detected only a few times. One junction end does not reproduce the germline sequence, and a read error may be involved. The rearrangement links TRBV12-3 or TRBV12-4 to TRBJ2-5; D not resolved. The CDR3 covers 11 residues. Written as DNA, the CDR3 is TGTGCCAGCAGTTACCGGTTAGCACTCAACTTC. The encoded protein is CASSYRLALNF.

This clonotype came up a few times. The genes are TRBV5-6 and TRBJ2-1; a weak D match, TRBD1 (5 bases). V was cut by 4 bases and J by 10 bases, with 9 bases left in between. CDR1 is SGHDT and CDR2 is YYEEEE in the germline V gene. The CDR3 is 11 residues long. CDR3 protein: CASSRTREQFF. The DNA for the CDR3 is TGTGCCAGCAGCAGGACACGGGAGCAGTTCTTC.

This clonotype was seen many times. The V and J genes are TRBV4-1 and TRBJ1-6; D is perhaps TRBD1 (6 bases). CDR1 and CDR2 (germline): MGHRA, YSYEKL. The CDR3 sequence is 18 residues long. Trimming removed 0 bases at V and 9 bases at J, with 21 bases between. Here the CDR3 reads CASSQEPPQQGFSSPLHF. In DNA form, the CDR3 reads TGCGCCAGCAGCCAAGAACCCCCTCAACAGGGATTCAGTTCACCCCTCCACTTT.

This chain links TRBV9 with TRBJ1-3; D ambiguous. Germline loops: CDR1 SGDLS, CDR2 YYNGEE. The CDR3 spans 14 residues. The germline V and J ends were trimmed by 2 bases and 7 bases, with 13 bases remaining between them. The CDR3 sequence: CASSVQAWRNTIYF. Here the CDR3 DNA reads TGTGCCAGCAGCGTCCAGGCCTGGCGGAACACCATATATTTT.

The genes are TRBV18 and TRBJ2-3, with D possibly TRBD1 on 6 matching bases. The CDR3 covers 16 residues. Trimming removed 6 bases from V and 0 bases from J, with 16 bases in between. Germline lookup yields CDR1 KGHSH and CDR2 LQKENI. The CDR3 protein is CASSPPRGTSTDTQYF. CDR3 DNA: TGTGCCAGCTCCCCGCCGAGGGGGACCAGCACAGATACGCAGTATTTT.

This clonotype was recorded a few times. The chain links TRBV7-9 to TRBJ2-5, with a possible D match to TRBD1 (5 bases). The CDR3 covers 13 residues. V was pared by 3 bases and J by 5 bases, with 10 bases between. Germline V CDR1 and CDR2: SEHNR, FQNEAQ (reference sequence). The DNA of the CDR3 is TGTGCCAGCAGCTTTGGCCAGGGCGAGACCCAGTACTTC. Protein product: CASSFGQGETQYF.